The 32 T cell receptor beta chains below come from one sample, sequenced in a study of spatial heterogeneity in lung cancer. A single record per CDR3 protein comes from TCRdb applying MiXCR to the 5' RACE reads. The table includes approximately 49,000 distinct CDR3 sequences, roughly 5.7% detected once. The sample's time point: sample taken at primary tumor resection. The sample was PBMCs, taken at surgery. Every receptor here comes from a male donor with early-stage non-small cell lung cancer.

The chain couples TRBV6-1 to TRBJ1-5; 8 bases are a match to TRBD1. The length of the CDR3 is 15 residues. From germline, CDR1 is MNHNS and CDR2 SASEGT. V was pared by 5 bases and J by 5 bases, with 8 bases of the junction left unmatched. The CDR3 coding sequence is TGTGCCAGCAGTCCACAGACAGGGGAATATCAGCCCCAGCATTTT. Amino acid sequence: CASSPQTGEYQPQHF.

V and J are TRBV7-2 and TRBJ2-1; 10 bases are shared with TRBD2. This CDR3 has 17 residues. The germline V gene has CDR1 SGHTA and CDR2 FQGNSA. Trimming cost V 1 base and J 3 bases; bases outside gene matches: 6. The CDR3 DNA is TGTGCCAGCAGCTTAGTGTCTAGCGGGAGCGTCTACAATGAGCAGTTCTTC. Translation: CASSLVSSGSVYNEQFF.

CDR3 coding DNA: TGCGCCAGCAGCCAGGACAGAGAGGATTCACCCCTCCACTTT. Translating gives CASSQDREDSPLHF. The rearrangement uses TRBV4-3 and TRBJ1-6; TRBD1 is a possible D gene (6 bases). CDR3 length equals 14 residues. With 3 bases removed from V and 8 bases from J, the gap between germline ends came to 11 bases. The germline gives CDR1 LGHNA, CDR2 YSLEER.

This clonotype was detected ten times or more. CDR3 in amino acids: CASSAGTDKDQYF. In nucleotides, the CDR3 is TGTGCCAGCAGCGCCGGGACAGATAAGGACCAGTACTTC. The chain is built from TRBV5-4 and TRBJ2-7, with 7 bases identical to TRBD1. The V and J ends lost 4 bases and 10 bases, in that order; junction bases with no gene match: 11. Germline CDR1 is SGHNT and CDR2 is YYREEE (reference sequence). The CDR3 is 13 amino acids.

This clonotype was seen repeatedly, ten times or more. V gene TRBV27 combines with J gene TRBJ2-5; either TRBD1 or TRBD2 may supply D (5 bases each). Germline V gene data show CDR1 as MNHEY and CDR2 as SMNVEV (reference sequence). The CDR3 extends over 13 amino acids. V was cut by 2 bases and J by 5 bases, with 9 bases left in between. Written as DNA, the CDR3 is TGTGCCAGCAGTTTAGGGGGTCCGGAGACCCAGTACTTC. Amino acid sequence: CASSLGGPETQYF.

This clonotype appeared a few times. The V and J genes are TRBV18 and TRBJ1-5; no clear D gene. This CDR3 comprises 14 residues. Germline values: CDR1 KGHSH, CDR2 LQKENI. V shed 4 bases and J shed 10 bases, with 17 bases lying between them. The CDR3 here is CASSLDILGQPQHF. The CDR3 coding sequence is TGTGCCAGCTCACTAGACATCCTCGGGCAACCCCAGCATTTT.

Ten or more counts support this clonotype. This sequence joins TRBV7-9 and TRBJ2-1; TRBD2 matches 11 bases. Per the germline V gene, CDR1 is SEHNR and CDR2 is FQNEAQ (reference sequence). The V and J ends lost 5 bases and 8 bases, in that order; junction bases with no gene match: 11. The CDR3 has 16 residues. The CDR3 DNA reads TGTGCCAGCAGCCGTTTAGCGGGAGGGCCGGGCGATGAGCAGTTCTTC. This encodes CASSRLAGGPGDEQFF.

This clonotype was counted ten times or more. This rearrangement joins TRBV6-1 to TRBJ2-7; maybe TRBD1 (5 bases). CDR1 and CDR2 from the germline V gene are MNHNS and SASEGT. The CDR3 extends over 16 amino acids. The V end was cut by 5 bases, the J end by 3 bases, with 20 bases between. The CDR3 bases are TGTGCCAGCAGTCAGGGCCTTGTCAGGGCGTACTACGAGCAGTACTTC. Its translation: CASSQGLVRAYYEQYF.

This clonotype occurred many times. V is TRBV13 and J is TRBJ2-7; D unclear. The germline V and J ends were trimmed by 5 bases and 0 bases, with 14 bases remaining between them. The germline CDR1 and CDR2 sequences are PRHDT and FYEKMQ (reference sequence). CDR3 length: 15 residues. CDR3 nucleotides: TGTGCCAGCAGCCCACGACTCCAAAGCTCCTACGAGCAGTACTTC. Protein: CASSPRLQSSYEQYF.

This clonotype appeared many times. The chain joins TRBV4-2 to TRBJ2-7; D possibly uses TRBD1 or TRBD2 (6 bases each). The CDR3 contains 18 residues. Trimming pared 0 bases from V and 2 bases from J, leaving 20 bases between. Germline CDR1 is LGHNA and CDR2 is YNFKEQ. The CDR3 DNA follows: TGTGCCAGCAGCCAAGACGGAGGAGGGGGTCGCCGGGCCTACGAGCAGTACTTC. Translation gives CASSQDGGGGRRAYEQYF.

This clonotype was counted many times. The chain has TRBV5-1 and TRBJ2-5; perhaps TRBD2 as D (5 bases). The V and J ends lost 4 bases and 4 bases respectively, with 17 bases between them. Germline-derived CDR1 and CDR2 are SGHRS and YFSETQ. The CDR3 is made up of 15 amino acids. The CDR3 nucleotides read TGCGCCAGCAGCCCAGCAGCGGCAAGAGGAGAGACCCAGTACTTC. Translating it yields CASSPAAARGETQYF.

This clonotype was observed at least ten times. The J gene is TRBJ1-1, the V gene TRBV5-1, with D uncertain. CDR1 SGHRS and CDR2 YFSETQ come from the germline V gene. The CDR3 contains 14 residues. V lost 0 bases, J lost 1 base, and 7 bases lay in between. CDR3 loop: CASSLANQNTEAFF. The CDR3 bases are TGCGCCAGCAGCTTGGCCAACCAGAACACTGAAGCTTTCTTT.

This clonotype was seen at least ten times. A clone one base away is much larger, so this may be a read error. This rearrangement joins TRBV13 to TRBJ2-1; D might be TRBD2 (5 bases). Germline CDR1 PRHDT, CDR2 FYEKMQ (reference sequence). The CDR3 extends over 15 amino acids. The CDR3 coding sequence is TGTGCCAGCAGCTTAGGCTGGCGGGCCGACAATGAGCAGTCCTTC. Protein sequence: CASSLGWRADNEQSF.

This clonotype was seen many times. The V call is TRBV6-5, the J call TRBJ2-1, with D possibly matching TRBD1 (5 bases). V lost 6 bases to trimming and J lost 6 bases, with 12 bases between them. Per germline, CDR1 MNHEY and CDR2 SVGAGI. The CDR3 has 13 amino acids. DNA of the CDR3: TGTGCCAGCAGCCGCTCCAGGGCCAATGAGCAGTTCTTC. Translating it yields CASSRSRANEQFF.

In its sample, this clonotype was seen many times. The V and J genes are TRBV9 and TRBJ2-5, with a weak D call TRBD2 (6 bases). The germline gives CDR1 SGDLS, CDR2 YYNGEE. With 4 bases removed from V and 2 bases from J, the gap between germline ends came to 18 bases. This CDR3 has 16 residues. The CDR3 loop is CASSPTAYGGQETQYF. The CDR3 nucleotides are TGTGCCAGCAGCCCGACCGCGTACGGGGGTCAAGAGACCCAGTACTTC.

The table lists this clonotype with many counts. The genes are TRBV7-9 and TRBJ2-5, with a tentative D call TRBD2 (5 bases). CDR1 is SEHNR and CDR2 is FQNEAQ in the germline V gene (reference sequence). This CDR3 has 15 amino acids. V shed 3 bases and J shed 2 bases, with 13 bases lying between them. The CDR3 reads CASSFTGGFQETQYF. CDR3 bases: TGTGCCAGCAGCTTCACTGGAGGATTTCAAGAGACCCAGTACTTC.

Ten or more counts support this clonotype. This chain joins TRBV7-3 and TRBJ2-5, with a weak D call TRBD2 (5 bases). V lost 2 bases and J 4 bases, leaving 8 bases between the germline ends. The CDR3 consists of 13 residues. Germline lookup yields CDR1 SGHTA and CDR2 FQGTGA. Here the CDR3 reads CASSLGLAETQYF. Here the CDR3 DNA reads TGTGCCAGCAGCTTAGGGCTAGCAGAGACCCAGTACTTC. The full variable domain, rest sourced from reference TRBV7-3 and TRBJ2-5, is GAGVSQTPSNKVTEKGKYVELRCDPISGHTALYWYRQSLGQGPEFLIYFQGTGAADDSGLPNDRFFAVRPEGSVSTLKIQRTERGDSAVYLCASSLGLAETQYFGPGTRLLVL.

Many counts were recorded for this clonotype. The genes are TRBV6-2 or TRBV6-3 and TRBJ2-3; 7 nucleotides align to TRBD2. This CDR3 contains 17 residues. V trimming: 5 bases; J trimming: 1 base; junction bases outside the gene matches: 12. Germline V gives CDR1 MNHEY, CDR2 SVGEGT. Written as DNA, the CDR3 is TGTGCCAGCAGTCATCGGGCGTGGGGAGGGGGCACAGATACGCAGTATTTT. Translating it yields CASSHRAWGGGTDTQYF.

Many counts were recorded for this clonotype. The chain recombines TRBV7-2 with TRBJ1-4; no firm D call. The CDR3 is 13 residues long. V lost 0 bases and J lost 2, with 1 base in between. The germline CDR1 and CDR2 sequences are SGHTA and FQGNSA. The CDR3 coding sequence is TGTGCCAGCAGCTTAGCCACTAATGAAAAACTGTTTTTT. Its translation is CASSLATNEKLFF.

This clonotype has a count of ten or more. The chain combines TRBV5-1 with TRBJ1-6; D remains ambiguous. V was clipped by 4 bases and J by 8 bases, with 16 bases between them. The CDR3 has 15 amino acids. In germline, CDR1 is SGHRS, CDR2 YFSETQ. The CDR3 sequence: CASSAVGRLDSPLHF. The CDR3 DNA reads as TGCGCCAGCAGCGCCGTTGGGCGCCTTGATTCACCCCTCCACTTT.

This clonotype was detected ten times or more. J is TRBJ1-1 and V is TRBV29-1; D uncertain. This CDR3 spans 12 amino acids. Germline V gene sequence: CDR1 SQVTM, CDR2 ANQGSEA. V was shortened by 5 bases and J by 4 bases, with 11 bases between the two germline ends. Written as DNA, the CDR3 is TGCAGCGTTTCCCCCGGGAGCACTGAAGCTTTCTTT. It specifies CSVSPGSTEAFF. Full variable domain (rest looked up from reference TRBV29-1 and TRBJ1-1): SAVISQKPSRDICQRGTSLTIQCQVDSQVTMMFWYRQQPGQSLTLIATANQGSEATYESGFVIDKFPISRPNLTFSTLTVSNMSPEDSSIYLCSVSPGSTEAFFGQGTRLTVV.

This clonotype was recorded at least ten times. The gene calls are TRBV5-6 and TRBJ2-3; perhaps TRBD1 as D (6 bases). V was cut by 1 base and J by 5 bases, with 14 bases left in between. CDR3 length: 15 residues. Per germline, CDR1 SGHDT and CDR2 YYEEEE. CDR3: CASSLRGTLEDTQYF. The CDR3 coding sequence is TGTGCCAGCAGCTTGAGGGGGACGTTAGAAGATACGCAGTATTTT.

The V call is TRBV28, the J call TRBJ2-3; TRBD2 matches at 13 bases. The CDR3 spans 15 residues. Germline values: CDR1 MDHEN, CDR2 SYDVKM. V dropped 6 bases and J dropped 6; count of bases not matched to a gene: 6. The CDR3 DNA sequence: TGTGCCAGCAGATACGGGACTAGCGGGGCGGATACGCAGTATTTT. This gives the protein CASRYGTSGADTQYF.

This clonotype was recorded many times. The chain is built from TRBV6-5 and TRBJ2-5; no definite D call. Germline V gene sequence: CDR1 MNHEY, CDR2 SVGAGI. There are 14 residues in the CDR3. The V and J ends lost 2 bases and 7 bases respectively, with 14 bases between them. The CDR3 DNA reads TGTGCCAGCAGTTACGGGCGGCCAAGTAGGACCCAGTACTTC. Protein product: CASSYGRPSRTQYF.

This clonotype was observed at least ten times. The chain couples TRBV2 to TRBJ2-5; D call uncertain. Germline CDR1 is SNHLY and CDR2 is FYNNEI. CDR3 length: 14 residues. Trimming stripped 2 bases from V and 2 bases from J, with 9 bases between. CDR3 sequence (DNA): TGTGCCAGCAGTGAACAGAGGAGACAAGAGACCCAGTACTTC. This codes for CASSEQRRQETQYF.

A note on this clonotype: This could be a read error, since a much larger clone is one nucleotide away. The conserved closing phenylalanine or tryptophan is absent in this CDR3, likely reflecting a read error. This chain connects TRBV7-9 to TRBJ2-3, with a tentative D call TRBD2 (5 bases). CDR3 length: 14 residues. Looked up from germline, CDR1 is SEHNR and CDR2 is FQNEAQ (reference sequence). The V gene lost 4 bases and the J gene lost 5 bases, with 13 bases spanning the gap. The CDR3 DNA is TGTGCCAGCAGCTCTCAAGGGAGTGGAGATACGCAGTATTTG. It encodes CASSSQGSGDTQYL.

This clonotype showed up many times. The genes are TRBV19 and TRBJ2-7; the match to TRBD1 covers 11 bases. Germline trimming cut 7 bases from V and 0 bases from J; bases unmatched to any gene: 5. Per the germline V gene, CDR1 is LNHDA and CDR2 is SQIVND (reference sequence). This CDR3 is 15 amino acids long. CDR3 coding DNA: TGTGCCAGTACCCAGGGGACAGGGGGCTCCTACGAGCAGTACTTC. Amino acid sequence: CASTQGTGGSYEQYF.

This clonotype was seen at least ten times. CDR3 nucleotides: TGTGCCAGTATCTCGGGACTAGCGGGATCAGGGGTCAATGAGCAGTTCTTC. Translating gives CASISGLAGSGVNEQFF. The chain couples TRBV19 to TRBJ2-1, with TRBD2 matching 13 bases. This CDR3 contains 17 residues. After removal of 7 bases from V and 6 bases from J, the junction contained 12 bases not matched to a gene. Looked up from germline, CDR1 is LNHDA and CDR2 is SQIVND (reference sequence).

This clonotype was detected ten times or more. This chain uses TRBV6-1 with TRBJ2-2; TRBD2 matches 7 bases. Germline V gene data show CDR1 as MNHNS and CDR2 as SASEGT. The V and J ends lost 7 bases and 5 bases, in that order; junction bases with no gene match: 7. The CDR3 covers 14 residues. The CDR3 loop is CASNWDGRTGELFF. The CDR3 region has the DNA TGTGCCAGCAATTGGGACGGGAGGACCGGGGAGCTGTTTTTT.

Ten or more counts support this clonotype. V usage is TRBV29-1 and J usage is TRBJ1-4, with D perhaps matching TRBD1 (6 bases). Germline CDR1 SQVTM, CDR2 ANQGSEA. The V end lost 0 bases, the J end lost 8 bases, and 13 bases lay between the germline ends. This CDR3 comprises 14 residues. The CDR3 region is CSVEDDRKGEKLFF. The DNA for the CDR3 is TGCAGCGTTGAAGATGACAGGAAAGGGGAAAAACTGTTTTTT. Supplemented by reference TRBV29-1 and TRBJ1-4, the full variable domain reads SAVISQKPSRDICQRGTSLTIQCQVDSQVTMMFWYRQQPGQSLTLIATANQGSEATYESGFVIDKFPISRPNLTFSTLTVSNMSPEDSSIYLCSVEDDRKGEKLFFGSGTQLSVL.

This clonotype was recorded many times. CDR3: CASSLAVSRDRIEVFYEQYF. The CDR3 nucleotides read TGTGCCAGCAGCTTAGCGGTGTCCCGGGACAGGATCGAAGTGTTCTACGAGCAGTACTTC. The chain combines TRBV7-2 with TRBJ2-7; 8 positions match TRBD1. The CDR3 extends over 20 amino acids. Germline V lookup: CDR1 SGHTA, CDR2 FQGNSA. J lost 3 bases, V lost 0 bases, and 19 bases had no gene match.

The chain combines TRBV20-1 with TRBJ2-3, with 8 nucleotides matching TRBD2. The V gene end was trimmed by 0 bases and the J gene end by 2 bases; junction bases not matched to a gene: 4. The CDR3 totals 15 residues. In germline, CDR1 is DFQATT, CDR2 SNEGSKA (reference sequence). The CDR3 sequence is CSARDSGTDTDTQYF. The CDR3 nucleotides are TGCAGTGCTAGAGATAGCGGGACGGACACAGATACGCAGTATTTT.